This is a list of T cell receptor beta chains from one sample in a study of T cells in narcolepsy. The assay was immunoSEQ multiplex PCR, and TCRdb's table has in-frame clones only and misses some. In the table there are 25,000 to 35,000 clones, around 80% of which are singletons. Sequencing was carried out using CD45RA- memory CD4+ T cells from PBMCs. The receptors here all came from a human donor with narcolepsy. CDR3s include the opening cysteine and the closing phenylalanine or tryptophan. Fields, in order: clone size, V gene, D gene, J gene, CDR3 DNA, CDR3 protein. The D gene is left open where the match is weak. Some rows have no size entry. The others give once, few or many, or a class for an expanded clone.

.	TRBV7-6	.	TRBJ2-3	TGTGCCAGCAGCTTAGGGACGGATACGCAGTATTTT	CASSLGTDTQYF
.	TRBV5-1	.	TRBJ2-3	TGCGCCAGCAGCTTGCTGCCCGTCACAGATACGCAGTATTTT	CASSLLPVTDTQYF
.	TRBV27	TRBD1	TRBJ2-2	TGTGCCAGCACAGGGGGGAACACCGGGGAGCTGTTTTTT	CASTGGNTGELFF
.	TRBV7-2	TRBD2	TRBJ2-3	TGTGCCAGCAGCTCCGTAGCGGGGGCGGGAGATACGCAGTATTTT	CASSSVAGAGDTQYF
once	TRBV18	.	TRBJ2-3	TGTGCCAGCTCACTTAACCCCGGGACTTTGGGGGCAGATACGCAGTATTTT	CASSLNPGTLGADTQYF
few	TRBV27	.	TRBJ1-1	TGTGCCAGCGGCGGGCTTCGGGGGCGCGGGAACACTGAAGCTTTCTTT	CASGGLRGRGNTEAFF
once	TRBV9	TRBD1	TRBJ2-3	TGTGCCAGCAGCCCTCAAGGGACAGGGGGCGGCACAGATACGCAGTATTTT	CASSPQGTGGGTDTQYF
.	TRBV30	TRBD1	TRBJ2-4	TGTGCCTGGAGCGTTCCGACAGGGGCCGAGAAAAACATTCAGTACTTC	CAWSVPTGAEKNIQYF
.	TRBV5-8	.	TRBJ2-1	TGTGCCACCCAACCCCGGCGGTCAGCGGGCAATGAGCAGTTCTTC	CATQPRRSAGNEQFF
.	TRBV28	.	TRBJ1-1	TGTGCCAGCAGTCCAGACGCCAGGAAGAACACTGAAGCTTTCTTT	CASSPDARKNTEAFF
.	TRBV2	TRBD1	TRBJ2-7	TGTGCCAGCAGGGCCCCGGGACAGGGGAATGACGAGCAGTACTTC	CASRAPGQGNDEQYF
.	TRBV2	.	TRBJ1-4	TGTGCCAGCAGGAAAGGTACTCCTCCCTTCCCGGGTGAAAAACTGTTTTTT	CASRKGTPPFPGEKLFF
.	TRBV6-5	.	TRBJ1-6	TGTGCCAGCAGTGCAGGGAATAATTCACCCCTCCACTTT	CASSAGNNSPLHF
.	TRBV11-3	.	TRBJ1-1	TGTGCCAGCAGCTCGACACAGAACACTGAAGCTTTCTTT	CASSSTQNTEAFF
.	TRBV4-1	.	TRBJ1-2	TGCGCCAGCAGCCAAAGGTTACAGACATCATACACCTTC	CASSQRLQTSYTF
once	TRBV4-1	TRBD1	TRBJ2-5	TGCGCCAGCAGCCCACAGGGGGTAAGGGAGACCCAGTACTTC	CASSPQGVRETQYF
.	TRBV7-9	TRBD1	TRBJ1-1	TGTGCCAGCAGCGAGAGGGGGCTGGGTGAAGCTTTCTTT	CASSERGLGEAFF
.	TRBV7-9	TRBD2	TRBJ2-3	TGTGCCAGCAGCCTTTCCGCGGGAGGAGATACGCAGTATTTT	CASSLSAGGDTQYF
once	TRBV4-2	TRBD2	TRBJ2-3	TGTGCCAGCAGCCACGGCCGGACTAGTAGCACAGATACGCAGTATTTT	CASSHGRTSSTDTQYF
once	TRBV11-2	.	TRBJ2-3	TGTGCCAGCAGCTTAGACAGTTTGGGTAGGACCACAGATACGCAGTATTTT	CASSLDSLGRTTDTQYF
.	TRBV6-1	.	TRBJ1-3	TGTGCCAGCAGTGAAAACGAGGGGCCCTCTGGAAACACCATATATTTT	CASSENEGPSGNTIYF
few	TRBV25-1	TRBD1	TRBJ1-2	TGTGCCAGCAGTGTTGACAGGGGCTATGGCTACACCTTC	CASSVDRGYGYTF
.	TRBV27	.	TRBJ2-2	TGTGCCAGCAGTCCGCCGGGTTTACTGGGGGAGCTGTTTTTT	CASSPPGLLGELFF
.	TRBV19	TRBD1	TRBJ1-1	TGTGCCAGTAGTATAGATCTGGCAGGGGGCAGGAGGAACACTGAAGCTTTCTTT	CASSIDLAGGRRNTEAFF
once	TRBV6-5	.	TRBJ1-2	TGTGCCAGCAGTTACGACGGTAACTATGGCTACACCTTC	CASSYDGNYGYTF
.	TRBV7-8	.	TRBJ1-1	TGTGCCAGCAGCTTAAGTAAGGACACTGAAGCTTTCTTT	CASSLSKDTEAFF
.	TRBV18	TRBD1	TRBJ2-1	TGTGCCAGCTCACCACCGTTCTTTGGGACAGGGACCTACAATGAGCAGTTCTTC	CASSPPFFGTGTYNEQFF
.	TRBV7-8	TRBD2	TRBJ2-1	TGTGCCAGCAGCGCAGGGACTAGCGGGATTAGTGAGCAGTTCTTC	CASSAGTSGISEQFF
.	TRBV6-1	TRBD2	TRBJ2-1	TGTGCCAGCAGTGGAATAGCGCGGGGGGTTATATACAATGAGCAGTTCTTC	CASSGIARGVIYNEQFF
.	TRBV6-7	.	TRBJ1-1	TGTGCCAGCAGTTATGGACCCCGCTATCGGGACACTGAAGCTTTCTTT	CASSYGPRYRDTEAFF
.	TRBV7-8	TRBD2	TRBJ2-7	TGTGCCAGCAGCTTAGCGCGAACTAGCGGAAGGCGCGGCGAGCAGTACTTC	CASSLARTSGRRGEQYF
.	TRBV7-6	TRBD2	TRBJ2-5	TGTGCCAGCAGCGCCGGAGGTAGCGGGGGGGAGACCCAGTACTTC	CASSAGGSGGETQYF
once	TRBV19	TRBD2	TRBJ2-5	TGTGCCAGTAGTCTTGGACTAGCGGGAGGGCAAGAGACCCAGTACTTC	CASSLGLAGGQETQYF
.	TRBV6-5	.	TRBJ1-5	TGTGCCAGCAGTTCCCGCGGAGGTAATCAGCCCCAGCATTTT	CASSSRGGNQPQHF
.	TRBV19	TRBD1	TRBJ1-1	TGTGCCAGTAGTCGGACAGGGTTTAGGTCCGCTGAAGCTTTCTTT	CASSRTGFRSAEAFF
.	TRBV29-1	TRBD1	TRBJ1-2	TGCAGCGTTGCCCCTCAGACAGGGCCCTATGGCTACACCTTC	CSVAPQTGPYGYTF
.	TRBV2	TRBD1	TRBJ2-5	TGTGCCAGCAATCAACAGGGGCCAAGTGAAGAGCAGTACTTC	CASNQQGPSEEQYF
.	TRBV5-6	TRBD2	TRBJ2-7	TGTGCCAGCAGCGGAGGACTAGCGGGGTCCAGCTCCTACGAGCAGTACTTC	CASSGGLAGSSSYEQYF
.	TRBV19	.	TRBJ1-4	TGTGCCAGTAGTATAAGGGTCCCCCTTGGGACTAATGAAAAACTGTTTTTT	CASSIRVPLGTNEKLFF
.	TRBV6-4	.	TRBJ2-7	TGTGCCAGCAGTCCCCCTTCCGGGACTCCTTTTCACGAGCAGTACTTC	CASSPPSGTPFHEQYF
.	TRBV18	.	TRBJ2-7	TGTGCCAGCTCACCGGCAAGGGGCGACGAGCAGTACTTC	CASSPARGDEQYF
.	TRBV14	TRBD1	TRBJ2-1	TGTGCCAGCAACCGACAGGGGAACAATGAGCAGTTCTTC	CASNRQGNNEQFF
.	TRBV27	TRBD2	TRBJ2-1	TGTGCCAGCAGTTTTAGCGGGATCAGGCAGTTCTTC	CASSFSGIRQFF
once	TRBV5-4	.	TRBJ2-3	TGTGCCAGCAGCTTAATGGATACGCAGTATTTT	CASSLMDTQYF
.	TRBV12-5	.	TRBJ1-2	TGTGCTAGTGGGAGGGACGGGCGGTATGGCTACACCTTC	CASGRDGRYGYTF
.	TRBV5-8	TRBD2	TRBJ2-1	TGTGCCAGCAGCCTAGGGACTAGCATCTCGAGAAAGCAGTTCTTC	CASSLGTSISRKQFF
.	TRBV14	TRBD1	TRBJ2-5	TGTGCCAGCAGCCAAGAGGAAGGGGGCAGATCAGAGACCCAGTACTTC	CASSQEEGGRSETQYF
.	TRBV6-5	.	TRBJ1-6	TGTGCCAGCAGGACCCCGCCAAGTCAGAATTCACCCCTCCACTTT	CASRTPPSQNSPLHF
.	TRBV2	TRBD1	TRBJ1-1	TGTGCCAGCAGGGCTACAGGGGGCACCCCAGAAGCTTTCTTT	CASRATGGTPEAFF
.	TRBV30	TRBD2	TRBJ2-5	TGTGGAGAGCTAGCGGGAGGGGGAGAGACCCAGTACTTC	CGELAGGGETQYF
once	TRBV5-1	TRBD1	TRBJ2-2	TGCGCCAGCAGAGGGACAGTAGACACCGGGGAGCTGTTTTTT	CASRGTVDTGELFF
.	TRBV29-1	TRBD2	TRBJ2-1	TGCAGCGTCGATGGCCTAGCGGAAGAACCCTACAATGAGCAGTTCTTC	CSVDGLAEEPYNEQFF
.	TRBV5-5	TRBD1	TRBJ2-1	TGTGCCAGCAGCTCCGGGACAGGGACTGAGCAGTTCTTC	CASSSGTGTEQFF
.	TRBV6-1	.	TRBJ2-7	TGTGCCAGCCTAGGGTACTACGAGCAGTACTTC	CASLGYYEQYF
.	TRBV10-3	.	TRBJ2-5	TGTGCCATCAGAAAGGGGGCTAGCGGTTTAAAAGAGACCCAGTACTTC	CAIRKGASGLKETQYF
.	TRBV5-6	.	TRBJ1-1	TGTGCCAGCAGCTCCAGGACCCCTATGGGGGACACTGAAGCTTTCTTT	CASSSRTPMGDTEAFF